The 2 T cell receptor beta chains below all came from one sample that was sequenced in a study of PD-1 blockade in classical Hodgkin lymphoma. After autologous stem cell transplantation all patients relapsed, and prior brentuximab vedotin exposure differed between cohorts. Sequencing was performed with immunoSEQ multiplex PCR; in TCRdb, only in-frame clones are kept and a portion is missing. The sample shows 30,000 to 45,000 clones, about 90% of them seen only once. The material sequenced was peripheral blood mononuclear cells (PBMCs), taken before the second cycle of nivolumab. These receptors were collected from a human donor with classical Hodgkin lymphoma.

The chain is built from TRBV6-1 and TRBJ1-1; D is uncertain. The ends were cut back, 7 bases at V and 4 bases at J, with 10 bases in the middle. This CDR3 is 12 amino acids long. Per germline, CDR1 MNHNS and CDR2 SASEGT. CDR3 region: CASIVGSTEAFF. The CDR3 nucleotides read TGTGCCAGCATCGTGGGGAGCACTGAAGCTTTCTTT.

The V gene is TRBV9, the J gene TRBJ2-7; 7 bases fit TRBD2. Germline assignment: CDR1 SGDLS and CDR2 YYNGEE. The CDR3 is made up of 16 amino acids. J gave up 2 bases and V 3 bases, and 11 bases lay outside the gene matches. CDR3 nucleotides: TGTGCCAGCAGCGGAGGCCCCGGGGGACTACCCTACGAGCAGTACTTC. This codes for CASSGGPGGLPYEQYF.